The 11 T cell receptor beta chains given below trace back to one sample, sequenced in a study of Ad26.COV2.S vaccination and SARS-CoV-2 variants. This table comes from immunoSEQ multiplex PCR, and its TCRdb copy is limited to in-frame clones, with some not included. The sample shows about 390,000 clones, approximately 91% of them seen only once. Specified treatment: roughly 18 received Ad26.COV2.S at low or high dose, single or two shots; roughly 5 received placebo; per-sample allocation not given. Repertoires come from day 63 after the first vaccine or placebo injection. Material: peripheral blood, obtained in a trial of Ad26.COV2.S vaccine versus placebo. The receptors derive from a person between 18 and 60 years old who received the Ad26.COV2.S COVID-19 vaccine or a placebo.

This chain connects TRBV5-8 to TRBJ1-2; D possibly corresponds to TRBD1 (5 bases). From germline, CDR1 is SGHTS and CDR2 YDEGEE. The CDR3 runs to 13 residues. Between the trimmed V and J ends, which lost 1 base and 6 bases, there was a span of 10 bases. This CDR3 is CASSLPGQDGYTF. The CDR3 DNA reads TGTGCCAGCAGCTTGCCAGGGCAGGATGGCTACACCTTC.

This sequence joins TRBV5-1 and TRBJ1-1; 9 bases match TRBD1. The CDR3 spans 15 residues. V lost 1 base to trimming and J lost 3 bases; unmatched junction nucleotides: 4. In germline, CDR1 is SGHRS, CDR2 YFSETQ. The CDR3 DNA sequence: TGCGCCAGCAGCTTGCAGACAGGGGGGGACACTGAAGCTTTCTTT. Protein sequence: CASSLQTGGDTEAFF.

This rearrangement joins TRBV9 to TRBJ2-3; D unresolved. This CDR3 contains 16 residues. Germline CDR1 reads SGDLS; CDR2 reads YYNGEE. Trimming took 0 bases from V and 0 from J, leaving 11 bases between them. The CDR3 loop is CASSVGMATSTDTQYF. The CDR3 DNA reads TGTGCCAGCAGCGTAGGCATGGCCACTAGCACAGATACGCAGTATTTT.

The J gene is TRBJ2-2, the V gene TRBV18; 7 bases line up with TRBD2. Germline V lookup: CDR1 KGHSH, CDR2 LQKENI. There are 15 residues in the CDR3. V lost 0 bases, J lost 5 bases, and 3 bases stayed unmatched. Here the CDR3 DNA reads TGTGCCAGCTCACCACCGGGACTATCGACCGGGGAGCTGTTTTTT. This gives the protein CASSPPGLSTGELFF.

V and J are TRBV27 and TRBJ1-2; TRBD1 matches at 7 bases. The trim removed 5 bases at V and 4 bases at J, leaving 10 bases unmatched. Germline CDR1 is MNHEY and CDR2 is SMNVEV (reference sequence). CDR3 length: 15 residues. The CDR3 reads CASSPSTGRTYGYTF. The CDR3 DNA is TGTGCCAGCAGTCCCTCGACAGGGAGGACCTATGGCTACACCTTC.

V gene TRBV24-1 combines with J gene TRBJ2-2; D could derive from TRBD1 or TRBD2 (5 bases each). With 5 bases removed from V and 6 bases from J, the gap between germline ends came to 15 bases. CDR1 and CDR2 (germline): KGHDR, SFDVKD. The CDR3 has 15 residues. As DNA, the CDR3 is TGTGCCACCAGTGTTACTAGGGGTGTCGCCGGGGAGCTGTTTTTT. Encoded protein: CATSVTRGVAGELFF.

This sequence joins TRBV10-3 and TRBJ2-3; 9 bases are shared with TRBD2. J lost 4 bases, V lost 10 bases, and 9 bases had no gene match. CDR1 ENHRY and CDR2 SYGVKD come from the germline V gene. This CDR3 contains 14 residues. CDR3 sequence reads: CATQAGGSADTQYF. CDR3 sequence (DNA): TGTGCCACGCAAGCGGGGGGTTCAGCAGATACGCAGTATTTT.

A note on this clone: At one end, the junction sequence differs from germline, possibly due to a read error. V gene TRBV4-2 combines with J gene TRBJ2-1, with a weak D call TRBD1 (6 bases). The CDR3 is 13 amino acids. CDR1 is LGHNA and CDR2 is YNFKEQ in the germline V gene. CDR3 sequence reads: CASSQSRDKEQFF. DNA of the CDR3: TGTGCCAGCAGCCAAAGTCGGGACAAGGAGCAGTTCTTC.

J is TRBJ1-4 and V is TRBV12-5, with a weak D call TRBD1 (5 bases). This CDR3 contains 15 residues. The V and J ends lost 6 bases and 10 bases respectively, with 21 bases between them. Germline CDR1 and CDR2: LGHNT and FRNRAP. CDR3 nucleotides: TGTGCTAGTGGGGCCGACATGGCGGGGGGGTCAAAACTGTTTTTT. Its protein product is CASGADMAGGSKLFF.

This chain joins TRBV4-1 and TRBJ1-5; weak D call: TRBD1 (6 bases). The CDR3 is made up of 18 amino acids. The germline gives CDR1 MGHRA, CDR2 YSYEKL. V was trimmed by 2 bases and J by 4 bases, leaving 21 bases between them. This CDR3 reads CASSQSWGLDRQNQPQHF. DNA for the CDR3: TGCGCCAGCAGCCAAAGCTGGGGATTAGACAGGCAAAATCAGCCCCAGCATTTT.

A note on this clone: Other DNA sequences within the sample encode an identical CDR3. This rearrangement joins TRBV4-3 to TRBJ1-1; 8 nucleotides agree with TRBD1. V gave up 0 bases and J gave up 1 base; unmatched junction bases: 4. Per germline, CDR1 LGHNA and CDR2 YSLEER. There are 16 residues in the CDR3. This CDR3 reads CASSQDPQGANTEAFF. DNA for the CDR3: TGCGCCAGCAGCCAAGATCCTCAGGGGGCGAACACTGAAGCTTTCTTT.